This entry concerns a single TCR beta chain. This CDR3 comprises 15 residues. The germline gives CDR1 MRHNA, CDR2 SNTAGT. Trimming cost V 5 bases and J 4 bases; bases outside gene matches: 6. This record comes from a study of blood T cell repertoires in COVID-19. Study overall: Acute and convalescent COVID-19 specimens originated in the United States, Italy and Spain. T cells, B-cell-depleted T cells, or PBMCs supplied cDNA or gDNA.

In the authors' methods: Reference gene primer amplification yielded estimated nucleated cell counts. TCRdb's table, derived via immunoSEQ multiplex PCR, lists solely in-frame clones and lacks some. V, J and clone size reflect that table, while D and trimming were determined from the DNA. The table lists some 160,000 clones, around 83% of them singletons. This TCR came from a woman in her 70s who had recovered from COVID-19. V and J are TRBV6-4 and TRBJ2-7; TRBD2 matches at 12 bases. Material for sequencing was peripheral blood. CDR3 sequence reads: CASSRLAGAPYEQYF. In DNA form, the CDR3 reads TGTGCCAGCAGTAGACTAGCGGGGGCACCTTACGAGCAGTACTTC.